A selection of T cell receptor beta chains follows, all from one sample in a study of blood T cell repertoires in COVID-19. Here immunoSEQ multiplex PCR was the method, and the copy in TCRdb shows in-frame clones only, minus some. Of approximately 450,000 clones listed, 70% to 90% were seen once; the top ten hold roughly 1.8%. Sequenced sample: PBMCs or T cells enriched from blood (not recorded which). Receptors originate from a woman in her late teens or twenties with acute COVID-19. CDR3s include the opening cysteine and the closing phenylalanine or tryptophan. Each record gives: D gene, clone size, V gene, J gene, CDR3 DNA, CDR3 protein. D genes are given only for firm matches. Size is omitted from some rows. Given values are once, few, many or a class for expanded clones.

D gene: -; clone size: -; V gene: TRBV28; J gene: TRBJ1-4; CDR3 DNA: TGTGCCAGCAGTTTATTGAACACCGGAGGAGAAAAACTGTTTTTT; CDR3 protein: CASSLLNTGGEKLFF
D gene: -; clone size: -; V gene: TRBV24-1; J gene: TRBJ2-7; CDR3 DNA: TGTGCCACCAGTGAAGCAGGGTCGGGTATCGAGCAGTACTTC; CDR3 protein: CATSEAGSGIEQYF
D gene: TRBD1; clone size: -; V gene: TRBV3-1/TRBV3-2; J gene: TRBJ1-2; CDR3 DNA: TGTGCCAGCAGCCAAGTGGGGGGACAGGGTGTTGGCTACACCTTC; CDR3 protein: CASSQVGGQGVGYTF
D gene: -; clone size: -; V gene: TRBV10-3; J gene: TRBJ1-1; CDR3 DNA: TGTGCCATCAGTGAGGGACAGTCCAACACTGAAGCTTTCTTT; CDR3 protein: CAISEGQSNTEAFF
D gene: TRBD2; clone size: -; V gene: TRBV7-8; J gene: TRBJ2-2; CDR3 DNA: TGTGCCAGCAGCTTACTAGCGGGGGGTGCCACCGGGGAGCTGTTTTTT; CDR3 protein: CASSLLAGGATGELFF
D gene: -; clone size: -; V gene: TRBV7-9; J gene: TRBJ2-7; CDR3 DNA: TGTGCCAGCAGCCCCCGCGGTGGTAGCAGCTACGAGCAGTACTTC; CDR3 protein: CASSPRGGSSYEQYF
D gene: TRBD2; clone size: -; V gene: TRBV7-2; J gene: TRBJ2-3; CDR3 DNA: TGTGCCAGCAGCCAAAAGACTAGCGGAGGAGTCGGGGATACGCAGTATTTT; CDR3 protein: CASSQKTSGGVGDTQYF
D gene: TRBD1; clone size: -; V gene: TRBV6-5; J gene: TRBJ2-3; CDR3 DNA: TGTGCCAGCAGTACCTTAGGACAGGGAGATACGCAGTATTTT; CDR3 protein: CASSTLGQGDTQYF
D gene: TRBD1; clone size: -; V gene: TRBV15; J gene: TRBJ1-4; CDR3 DNA: TGTGCCACCAGCAGTGGGACAGGCAATGAAAAACTGTTTTTT; CDR3 protein: CATSSGTGNEKLFF
D gene: -; clone size: once; V gene: TRBV4-1; J gene: TRBJ1-4; CDR3 DNA: TGCGCCAGCAGCCGACACAGGGATCCTCCTAATGAAAAACTGTTTTTT; CDR3 protein: CASSRHRDPPNEKLFF
D gene: -; clone size: -; V gene: TRBV7-8; J gene: TRBJ2-1; CDR3 DNA: TGTGCCAGCAGCTTAGTCGGGGATTCTCGATACAATGAGCAGTTCTTC; CDR3 protein: CASSLVGDSRYNEQFF
D gene: -; clone size: -; V gene: TRBV5-1; J gene: TRBJ1-2; CDR3 DNA: TGCGCCAGCAGCGGGCAGGGTTATGGCTACACCTTC; CDR3 protein: CASSGQGYGYTF
D gene: TRBD2; clone size: -; V gene: TRBV27; J gene: TRBJ2-3; CDR3 DNA: TGTGCCAGCAGTTTATTCGGCGGGGGGGTCAGCACAGATACGCAGTATTTT; CDR3 protein: CASSLFGGGVSTDTQYF
D gene: TRBD1; clone size: -; V gene: TRBV3-1/TRBV3-2; J gene: TRBJ1-2; CDR3 DNA: TGTGCCAGCAGAGCCCCGCTCCTGACGACAGGGGCCAACTATGGCTACACCTTC; CDR3 protein: CASRAPLLTTGANYGYTF
D gene: -; clone size: -; V gene: TRBV18; J gene: TRBJ2-2; CDR3 DNA: TGTGCCAGCTCACCCACCAGAAACACCGGGGAGCTGTTTTTT; CDR3 protein: CASSPTRNTGELFF
D gene: TRBD1; clone size: -; V gene: TRBV19; J gene: TRBJ1-2; CDR3 DNA: TGTGCCACCCTGCCGGGACAGGGCATAGGCTATGGCTACACCTTC; CDR3 protein: CATLPGQGIGYGYTF
D gene: TRBD2; clone size: -; V gene: TRBV6-2/TRBV6-3; J gene: TRBJ2-5; CDR3 DNA: TGTGCCAGCAGATACGTCCCGGCGGGGGAGAAAGAGACCCAGTACTTC; CDR3 protein: CASRYVPAGEKETQYF
D gene: TRBD1; clone size: few; V gene: TRBV28; J gene: TRBJ1-1; CDR3 DNA: TGTGCCAGCAGTACCCGGACAGGGAATCTGAAAGCTTTCTTT; CDR3 protein: CASSTRTGNLKAFF
D gene: -; clone size: -; V gene: TRBV4-3; J gene: TRBJ2-7; CDR3 DNA: TGCGCCAGCAGCCAAGAAAAATCTGTCCTCGAGCAGTACTTC; CDR3 protein: CASSQEKSVLEQYF
D gene: -; clone size: -; V gene: TRBV7-9; J gene: TRBJ1-2; CDR3 DNA: TGTGCCAGCAGCTTAAAGCCCCAATCCTATGGCTACACCTTC; CDR3 protein: CASSLKPQSYGYTF
D gene: TRBD1; clone size: -; V gene: TRBV24-1; J gene: TRBJ1-2; CDR3 DNA: TGTGCCACCAGTGATTTGGGACAGGGGCCCCGGGGCTACACCTTC; CDR3 protein: CATSDLGQGPRGYTF
D gene: TRBD2; clone size: few; V gene: TRBV19; J gene: TRBJ2-3; CDR3 DNA: TGTGCCAGTAGTCGGCTAGCGGGGGACCCCCATACGCAGTATTTT; CDR3 protein: CASSRLAGDPHTQYF
D gene: TRBD2; clone size: -; V gene: TRBV6-5; J gene: TRBJ2-5; CDR3 DNA: TGTGCCATCGGCGGGGGGGCGAGTTCCCAAGAGACCCAGTACTTC; CDR3 protein: CAIGGGASSQETQYF
D gene: -; clone size: -; V gene: TRBV6-5; J gene: TRBJ2-7; CDR3 DNA: TGTGCCAGCAGCGGCACACTAAGCTCCTACGAGCAGTACTTC; CDR3 protein: CASSGTLSSYEQYF
D gene: -; clone size: -; V gene: TRBV5-1; J gene: TRBJ1-6; CDR3 DNA: TGCGCCAGCAACGCAGGGAGGTATAATTCACCCCTCCACTTT; CDR3 protein: CASNAGRYNSPLHF
D gene: TRBD1; clone size: -; V gene: TRBV7-9; J gene: TRBJ1-1; CDR3 DNA: TGTGCCAGCAGCTCCGGGACAGGGCCTCTGATCACTGAAGCTTTCTTT; CDR3 protein: CASSSGTGPLITEAFF
D gene: TRBD2; clone size: once; V gene: TRBV29-1; J gene: TRBJ2-7; CDR3 DNA: TGCAGCGTTGTATTCGGGGGGAGCCCCTACGAGCAGTACTTC; CDR3 protein: CSVVFGGSPYEQYF
D gene: TRBD2; clone size: -; V gene: TRBV7-9; J gene: TRBJ2-7; CDR3 DNA: TGTGCCAGCAGTCCGGGACTAGCGGCACCCTACGAGCAGTACTTC; CDR3 protein: CASSPGLAAPYEQYF
D gene: -; clone size: -; V gene: TRBV14; J gene: TRBJ2-1; CDR3 DNA: TGTGCCAGCAATCGGGCCGGGGGGCGCGGAGAGCAGTTCTTC; CDR3 protein: CASNRAGGRGEQFF
D gene: -; clone size: -; V gene: TRBV4-3; J gene: TRBJ2-7; CDR3 DNA: TGCGCCAGCAGCCAAGAAGGTCCCGACAGGCCCTACGAGCAGTACTTC; CDR3 protein: CASSQEGPDRPYEQYF
D gene: -; clone size: few; V gene: TRBV28; J gene: TRBJ1-5; CDR3 DNA: TGTGCCAGCAGTTCGACGGAAGGGGACAATCAGCCCCAGCATTTT; CDR3 protein: CASSSTEGDNQPQHF
D gene: -; clone size: -; V gene: TRBV5-4; J gene: TRBJ2-1; CDR3 DNA: TGTGCCAGCAGCCCCGGGACATCGCATGTCGATGAGCAGTTCTTC; CDR3 protein: CASSPGTSHVDEQFF
D gene: -; clone size: -; V gene: TRBV9; J gene: TRBJ2-7; CDR3 DNA: TGTGCCAGCAGCGTAGGCAGGGTGACCGACGAGCAGTACTTC; CDR3 protein: CASSVGRVTDEQYF
D gene: -; clone size: once; V gene: TRBV4-3; J gene: TRBJ1-5; CDR3 DNA: TGCGCCAGCAGCCGAAACCTTCTCCTCTCGCGGGGGAAAAGAGGTCAGCCCCAGCATTTT; CDR3 protein: CASSRNLLLSRGKRGQPQHF
D gene: TRBD1; clone size: -; V gene: TRBV28; J gene: TRBJ1-6; CDR3 DNA: TGTGCCAGCAGTCCCCCCGGGACAGGGACTTCACCCCTCCACTTT; CDR3 protein: CASSPPGTGTSPLHF
D gene: -; clone size: -; V gene: TRBV10-1; J gene: TRBJ2-2; CDR3 DNA: TGCGCCAGCAGTCCAGATTCCGGGGAGCTGTTTTTT; CDR3 protein: CASSPDSGELFF
D gene: -; clone size: -; V gene: TRBV2; J gene: TRBJ2-7; CDR3 DNA: TGTGCCAGCAGTGAAGCCCGCGCTCGCTACGAGCAGTACTTC; CDR3 protein: CASSEARARYEQYF
D gene: -; clone size: -; V gene: TRBV15; J gene: TRBJ1-1; CDR3 DNA: TGTGCCACCGGGCGAAGCATGAACACTGAAGCTTTCTTT; CDR3 protein: CATGRSMNTEAFF
D gene: TRBD1; clone size: -; V gene: TRBV7-9; J gene: TRBJ2-5; CDR3 DNA: TGTGCCAGCAGCTTAGGTGGGACAGAAGAGACCCAGTACTTC; CDR3 protein: CASSLGGTEETQYF
D gene: -; clone size: -; V gene: TRBV19; J gene: TRBJ2-3; CDR3 DNA: TGTGCCAGTCAGTCAGGACAAACAGATACGCAGTATTTT; CDR3 protein: CASQSGQTDTQYF
D gene: TRBD2; clone size: once; V gene: TRBV6-4; J gene: TRBJ2-2; CDR3 DNA: TGTGCCAGCAGGACTAGCGGGGTCGGCGGGGAGCTGTTTTTT; CDR3 protein: CASRTSGVGGELFF
D gene: -; clone size: -; V gene: TRBV3-1/TRBV3-2; J gene: TRBJ2-1; CDR3 DNA: TGTGCCAGCAGCCAAGGGAGGACAGAAAGCTCCTACAATGAGCAGTTCTTC; CDR3 protein: CASSQGRTESSYNEQFF
D gene: TRBD1; clone size: -; V gene: TRBV6-6; J gene: TRBJ2-1; CDR3 DNA: TGTGCCAGCAGTTCCAATCCGGGACAGGGGCGGGATGAGCAGTTCTTC; CDR3 protein: CASSSNPGQGRDEQFF
D gene: -; clone size: few; V gene: TRBV28; J gene: TRBJ1-2; CDR3 DNA: TGTGCCAGCAGTTTTGGTTCGGGGGGCTATGGCTACACCTTC; CDR3 protein: CASSFGSGGYGYTF
D gene: -; clone size: -; V gene: TRBV2; J gene: TRBJ2-1; CDR3 DNA: TGTGCCAGCAGGACGGGAGTAGGAAATGAGCAGTTCTTC; CDR3 protein: CASRTGVGNEQFF
D gene: -; clone size: -; V gene: TRBV3-1/TRBV3-2; J gene: TRBJ1-1; CDR3 DNA: TGTGCCAGCAGCCAAGATCCCTCCGGGCGAGGGACTGAAGCTTTCTTT; CDR3 protein: CASSQDPSGRGTEAFF
D gene: TRBD1; clone size: -; V gene: TRBV19; J gene: TRBJ2-2; CDR3 DNA: TGTGCCAGTGGACAGGGTGTCTTCGGGGAGCTGTTTTTT; CDR3 protein: CASGQGVFGELFF
D gene: TRBD1; clone size: -; V gene: TRBV7-2; J gene: TRBJ1-2; CDR3 DNA: TGTGCCAGCAGCTTAGATTCTGGGACAGGGGGATATGGCTACACCTTC; CDR3 protein: CASSLDSGTGGYGYTF
D gene: -; clone size: -; V gene: TRBV10-3; J gene: TRBJ2-5; CDR3 DNA: TGTGCCATCAGTTCGTTCCCTCGCCAAGAGACCCAGTACTTC; CDR3 protein: CAISSFPRQETQYF
D gene: TRBD2; clone size: -; V gene: TRBV6-6; J gene: TRBJ2-1; CDR3 DNA: TGTGCCAGCAGTGACTTGCGGGGGGGCTTCGAGCAGTTCTTC; CDR3 protein: CASSDLRGGFEQFF
D gene: TRBD1; clone size: -; V gene: TRBV2; J gene: TRBJ2-5; CDR3 DNA: TGTGCCAGCAAGAGGACAGGGGGTTCCCAAGAGACCCAGTACTTC; CDR3 protein: CASKRTGGSQETQYF
D gene: -; clone size: -; V gene: TRBV5-6; J gene: TRBJ2-5; CDR3 DNA: TGTGCCACAGGTCTAGGGGGGGCAGTCAAGAAGTCCCAGTACTTC; CDR3 protein: CATGLGGAVKKSQYF
D gene: TRBD2; clone size: few; V gene: TRBV29-1; J gene: TRBJ2-7; CDR3 DNA: TGCAGCGTTCGCGAGGTGGCCGGGGGGGAGCAGTACTTC; CDR3 protein: CSVREVAGGEQYF